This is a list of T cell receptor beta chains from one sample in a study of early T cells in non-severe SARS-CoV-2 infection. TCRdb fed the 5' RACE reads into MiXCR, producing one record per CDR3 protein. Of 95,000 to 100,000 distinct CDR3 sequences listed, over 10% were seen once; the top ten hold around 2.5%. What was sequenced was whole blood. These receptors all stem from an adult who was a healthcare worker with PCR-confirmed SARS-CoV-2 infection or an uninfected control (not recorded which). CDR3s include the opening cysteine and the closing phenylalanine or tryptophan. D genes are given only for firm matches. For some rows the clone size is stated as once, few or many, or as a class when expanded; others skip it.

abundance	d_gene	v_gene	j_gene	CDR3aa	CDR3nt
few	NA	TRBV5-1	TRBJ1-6	CASSLGGGSSYNSPLHF	TGCGCCAGCAGCTTAGGCGGGGGAAGCTCCTATAATTCACCCCTCCACTTT
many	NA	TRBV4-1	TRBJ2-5	CASSQAASDPRVETQYF	TGCGCCAGCAGCCAAGCGGCTAGTGATCCCCGCGTGGAGACCCAGTACTTC
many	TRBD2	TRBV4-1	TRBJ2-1	CASSQGHQRGTYNEQFF	TGCGCCAGCAGCCAAGGGCATCAGCGGGGGACGTACAATGAGCAGTTCTTC
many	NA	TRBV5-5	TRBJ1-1	CASSLYTEAFF	TGTGCCAGCAGCTTATACACTGAAGCTTTCTTT
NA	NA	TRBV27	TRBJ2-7	CASSSGDSLRNEQYF	TGTGCCAGCAGTTCGGGGGACAGTCTTAGGAACGAGCAGTACTTC
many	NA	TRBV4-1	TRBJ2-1	CASSHYNEQFF	TGCGCCAGCAGCCACTACAATGAGCAGTTCTTC
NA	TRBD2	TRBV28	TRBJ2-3	CASRLGGGVADTQYF	TGTGCCAGCAGGTTGGGCGGGGGTGTCGCAGATACGCAGTATTTT
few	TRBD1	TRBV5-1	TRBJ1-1	CASRYTGGVGLTEAFF	TGCGCCAGCAGATATACAGGGGGCGTAGGATTGACTGAAGCTTTCTTT
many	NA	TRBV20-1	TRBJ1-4	CSASRGGNNEKLFF	TGCAGTGCAAGCCGAGGGGGTAATAATGAAAAACTGTTTTTT
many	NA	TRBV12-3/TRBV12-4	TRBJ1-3	CASSSEVKAQAGNTIYF	TGTGCCAGCAGTTCCGAAGTCAAGGCTCAGGCTGGAAACACCATATATTTT
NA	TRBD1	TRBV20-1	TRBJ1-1	CSARSLDRGMNTEAFF	TGCAGTGCTAGATCCTTAGACAGGGGTATGAACACTGAAGCTTTCTTT
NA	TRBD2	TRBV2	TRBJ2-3	CASSAGASGEPSTDTQYF	TGTGCCAGCAGTGCCGGGGCTAGCGGGGAGCCTAGCACAGATACGCAGTATTTT
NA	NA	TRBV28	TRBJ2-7	CASTGFGGRDYEQYF	TGTGCCAGCACTGGGTTTGGAGGCAGGGACTACGAGCAGTACTTC
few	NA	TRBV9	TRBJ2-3	CASSVVGNAGTDTQYF	TGTGCCAGCAGCGTAGTCGGGAACGCCGGGACAGATACGCAGTATTTT
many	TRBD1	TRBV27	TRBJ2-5	CASSMGQQETQYF	TGTGCCAGCAGTATGGGACAGCAAGAGACCCAGTACTTC
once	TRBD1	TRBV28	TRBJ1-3	CASSYQGASGNTIYF	TGTGCCAGCAGTTATCAGGGGGCCTCTGGAAACACCATATATTTT
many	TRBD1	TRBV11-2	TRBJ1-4	CASSRTGTVRSNEKLFF	TGTGCCAGCAGCCGTACCGGGACAGTAAGGAGTAATGAAAAACTGTTTTTT
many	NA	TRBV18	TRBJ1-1	CASSPLGEVTEAFF	TGTGCCAGCTCCCCGCTCGGAGAGGTCACTGAAGCTTTCTTT
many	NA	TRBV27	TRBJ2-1	CASTLAGTAYNEQFF	TGTGCCAGCACCCTAGCCGGGACCGCCTACAATGAGCAGTTCTTC
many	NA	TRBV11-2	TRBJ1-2	CASSPSLNYGYTF	TGTGCCAGCAGCCCCAGCCTAAACTATGGCTACACCTTC
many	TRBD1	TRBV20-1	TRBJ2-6	CSARDGGQGRSGANVLTF	TGCAGTGCTAGAGATGGAGGACAGGGGCGCTCTGGGGCCAACGTCCTGACTTTC
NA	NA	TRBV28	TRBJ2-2	CASIDRGTGELFF	TGTGCCAGCATTGACCGGGGCACCGGGGAGCTGTTTTTT
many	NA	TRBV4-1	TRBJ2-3	CASSQGRGLPTDTQYF	TGCGCCAGCAGCCAAGGGAGAGGGCTCCCCACAGATACGCAGTATTTT
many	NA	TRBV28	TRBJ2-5	CASSLGTHQETQYF	TGTGCCAGCAGTTTAGGTACTCACCAAGAGACCCAGTACTTC
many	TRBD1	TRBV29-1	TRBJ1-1	CSVELTGVPEAFF	TGCAGCGTTGAGCTGACAGGGGTCCCTGAAGCTTTCTTT
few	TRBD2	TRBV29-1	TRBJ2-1	CSVEEGAGRSYNEQFF	TGCAGCGTTGAAGAGGGAGCCGGGAGGTCCTACAATGAGCAGTTCTTC
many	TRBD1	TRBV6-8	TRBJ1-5	CASSYRDSQGAWNQPQHF	TGTGCCAGCAGTTACAGGGACTCACAGGGGGCATGGAATCAGCCCCAGCATTTT
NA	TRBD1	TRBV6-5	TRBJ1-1	CASSDRGSMNTEAFF	TGTGCCAGCAGTGACAGGGGAAGCATGAACACTGAAGCTTTCTTT
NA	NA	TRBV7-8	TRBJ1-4	CASSQDIPPRGEKLFF	TGTGCCAGCAGCCAGGACATCCCTCCAAGGGGCGAAAAACTGTTTTTT
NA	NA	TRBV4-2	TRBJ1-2	CASSQGSNPEGNGYTF	TGTGCCAGCAGCCAAGGGTCGAATCCAGAGGGGAATGGCTACACCTTC
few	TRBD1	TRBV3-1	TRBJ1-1	CASSQAFGTGVTEAFF	TGTGCCAGCAGCCAAGCGTTCGGGACAGGGGTCACTGAAGCTTTCTTT
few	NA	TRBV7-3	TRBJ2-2	CASSLESGTGELFF	TGTGCCAGCAGCTTAGAGAGCGGCACCGGGGAGCTGTTTTTT
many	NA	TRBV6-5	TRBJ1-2	CASRGVNSNGYTF	TGTGCCAGCAGGGGAGTTAATTCGAATGGCTACACCTTC
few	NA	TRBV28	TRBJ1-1	CASSRGLTWDTEAFF	TGTGCCAGCAGCCGGGGGTTAACTTGGGACACTGAAGCTTTCTTT
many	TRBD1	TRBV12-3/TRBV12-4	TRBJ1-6	CASRSGQGANSPLHF	TGTGCCAGCAGGTCCGGACAGGGGGCTAATTCACCCCTCCACTTT
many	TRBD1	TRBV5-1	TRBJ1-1	CASSWAGGTETEAFF	TGCGCCAGCAGCTGGGCAGGGGGCACGGAGACTGAAGCTTTCTTT
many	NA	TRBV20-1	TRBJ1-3	CSARGGNTIYF	TGCAGTGCCAGAGGGGGAAACACCATATATTTT
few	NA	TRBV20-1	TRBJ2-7	CSARVGSSLSYEQYF	TGCAGTGCTAGAGTAGGATCATCCCTCTCCTACGAGCAGTACTTC
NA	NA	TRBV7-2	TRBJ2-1	CASSRNVHNEQFF	TGTGCCAGCAGCAGAAACGTACACAATGAGCAGTTCTTC
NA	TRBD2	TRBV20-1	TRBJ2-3	CSARDRLAGTETDTQYF	TGCAGTGCTAGAGATAGACTAGCGGGGACAGAAACAGATACGCAGTATTTT
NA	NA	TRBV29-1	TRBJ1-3	CSVDGQGRNTIYF	TGCAGCGTTGATGGGCAGGGCAGAAACACCATATATTTT
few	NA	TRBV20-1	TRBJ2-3	CSASPPTGRPTDTQYF	TGCAGTGCTAGCCCACCGACAGGGAGGCCCACAGATACGCAGTATTTT
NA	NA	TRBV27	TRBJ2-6	CASGQSSGANVLTF	TGTGCCAGCGGGCAAAGCTCTGGGGCCAACGTCCTGACTTTC
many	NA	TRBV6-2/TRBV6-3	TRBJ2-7	CASSYSTTGHHEQYF	TGTGCCAGCAGTTACTCGACGACAGGTCACCACGAGCAGTACTTC
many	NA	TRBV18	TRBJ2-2	CASSPTRTELTGELFF	TGTGCCAGCTCACCGACCCGGACAGAGCTCACCGGGGAGCTGTTTTTT
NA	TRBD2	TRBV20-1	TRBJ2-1	CSACTAGGPHNEQFF	TGCAGTGCTTGCACAGCGGGGGGTCCCCACAATGAGCAGTTCTTC
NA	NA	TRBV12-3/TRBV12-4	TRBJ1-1	CASSLIGTRQRAFF	TGTGCCAGCAGTTTGATTGGGACACGACAACGAGCTTTCTTT
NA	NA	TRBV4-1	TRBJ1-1	CASSQEKRAGAFF	TGCGCCAGCAGCCAAGAGAAGAGGGCGGGAGCTTTCTTT